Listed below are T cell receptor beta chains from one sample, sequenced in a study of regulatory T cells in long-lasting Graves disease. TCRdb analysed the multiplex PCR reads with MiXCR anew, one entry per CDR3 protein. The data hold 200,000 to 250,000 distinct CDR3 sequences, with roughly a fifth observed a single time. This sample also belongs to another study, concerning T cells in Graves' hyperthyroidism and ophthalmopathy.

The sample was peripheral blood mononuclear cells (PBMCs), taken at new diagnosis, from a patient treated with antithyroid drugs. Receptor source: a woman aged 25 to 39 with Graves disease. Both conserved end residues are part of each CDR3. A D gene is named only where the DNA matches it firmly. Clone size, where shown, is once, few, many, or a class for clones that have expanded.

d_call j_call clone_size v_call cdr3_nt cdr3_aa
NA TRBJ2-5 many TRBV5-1 TGCGCCAGCAGCCCGCTCGGGCAGCCTCAAGAGACCCAGTACTTC CASSPLGQPQETQYF
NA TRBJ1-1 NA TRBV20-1 TGCAGTGCTAGAGGATACACCGGTGCTGAAGCTTTCTTT CSARGYTGAEAFF
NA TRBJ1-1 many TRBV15 TGTGCCACCAGCGGAACTTCCGGGAGGGAGAACACTGAAGCTTTCTTT CATSGTSGRENTEAFF
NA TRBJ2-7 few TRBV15 TGTGCCACCAGCAGAGGTGGGGTAGCCTCCTACGAGCAGTACTTC CATSRGGVASYEQYF
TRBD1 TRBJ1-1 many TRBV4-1 TGCGCCAGCAGCCAAAAACTCACAGGGGGAGATTCTGAAGCTTTCTTT CASSQKLTGGDSEAFF
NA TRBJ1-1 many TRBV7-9 TGTGCCAGCAGCTTAGGGAGGACAAATATGAACACTGAAGCTTTCTTT CASSLGRTNMNTEAFF
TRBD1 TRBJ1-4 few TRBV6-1 TGTGCCAGCAGCAGACTTCCGGGACAGGGGTGGGAAAAACTGTTTTTT CASSRLPGQGWEKLFF
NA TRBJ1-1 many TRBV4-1 TGCGCCAGCAGCCATGAGACTCGCTGGGGCACTGAAGCTTTCTTT CASSHETRWGTEAFF
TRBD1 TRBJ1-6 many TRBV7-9 TGTGCCAGCAGCTTGACAGGGGCGAATTCACCCCTCCACTTT CASSLTGANSPLHF
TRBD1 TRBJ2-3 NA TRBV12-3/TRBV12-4 TGTGCCAGCAGTCCCCGGACAGGGAAGGACACAGATACGCAGTATTTT CASSPRTGKDTDTQYF
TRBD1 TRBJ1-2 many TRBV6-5 TGTGCCAGCAGTTGGACAGGGGATGGCTACACCTTC CASSWTGDGYTF
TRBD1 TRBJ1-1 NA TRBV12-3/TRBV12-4 TGTGCCAGCACTGGCACAGGGGGGAGAAACACTGAAGCTTTCTTT CASTGTGGRNTEAFF
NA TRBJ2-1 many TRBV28 TGTGCCAGCAGTACTATACAGGGAGACGAGCAGTTCTTC CASSTIQGDEQFF
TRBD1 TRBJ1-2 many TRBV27 TGTGCCAGCAGTTTCGACACACAGGGGTTGGGTGGCTACACCTTC CASSFDTQGLGGYTF
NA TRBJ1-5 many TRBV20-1 TGCAGTGCTAGCGTCCGGGGGGTGAGGGCGAAGCCCCAGCATTTT CSASVRGVRAKPQHF
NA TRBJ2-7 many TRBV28 TGTGCCAGCAGCACCAGTCTTTGGGGCTACGAGCAGTACTTC CASSTSLWGYEQYF
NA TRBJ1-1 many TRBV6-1 TGTGCCAGCAGCGCCCTTAGAACGAACACTGAAGCTTTCTTT CASSALRTNTEAFF